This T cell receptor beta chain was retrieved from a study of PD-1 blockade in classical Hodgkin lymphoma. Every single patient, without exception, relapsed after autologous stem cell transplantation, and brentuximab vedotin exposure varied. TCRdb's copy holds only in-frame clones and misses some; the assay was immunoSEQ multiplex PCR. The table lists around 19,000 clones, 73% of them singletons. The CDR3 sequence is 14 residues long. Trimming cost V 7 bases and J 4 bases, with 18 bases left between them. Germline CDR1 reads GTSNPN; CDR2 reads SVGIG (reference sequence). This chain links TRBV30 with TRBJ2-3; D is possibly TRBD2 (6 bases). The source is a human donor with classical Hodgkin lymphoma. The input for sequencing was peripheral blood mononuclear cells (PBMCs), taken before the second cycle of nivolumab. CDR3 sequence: CASHPEGSPDTQYF. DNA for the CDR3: TGTGCCTCCCACCCGGAGGGGTCTCCAGATACGCAGTATTTT. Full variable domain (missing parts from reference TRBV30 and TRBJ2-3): SQTIHQWPATLVQPVGSPLSLECTVEGTSNPNLYWYRQAAGRGLQLLFYSVGIGQISSEVPQNLSASRPQDRQFILSSKKLLLSDSGFYLCASHPEGSPDTQYFGPGTRLTVL.